This T cell receptor (beta chain) was profiled in a study of blood T cell repertoires in COVID-19. Across the study: Material from acute and convalescent COVID-19 was sourced from the United States, Italy and Spain.

There are 13 residues in the CDR3. CDR1 is SGHDN and CDR2 is FVKESK in the germline V gene. V was trimmed by 1 base and J by 5 bases, leaving 8 bases between them. Original handling: Amplification of reference gene primers was used by the study to estimate nucleated cell counts. TCRdb keeps only in-frame clones here, not all; method: immunoSEQ multiplex PCR. V and J calls plus clone size are reproduced from that table; the DNA served to infer D and trimming. The sample has under 200,000 clones, more than 75% seen once. Sequences were obtained from peripheral blood. The source is a woman older than 75 with acute or convalescent COVID-19. V and J are TRBV14 and TRBJ1-2; D call uncertain. The CDR3 is CASSQATFYGYTF. Here the CDR3 DNA reads TGTGCCAGCAGCCAAGCCACATTTTATGGCTACACCTTC.